This T cell receptor (beta chain) is from a study of cytomegalovirus exposure and HLA in healthy donors. About the study: HLA-typed donors were the source of approximately 80 million unique TCRs, which an early data release held. Study-level results: Per published reports, the classifier diagnosed cytomegalovirus status with high specificity and sensitivity. Analyzed later, most CMV-associated TCR beta chains appeared HLA-restricted.

PCR amplification relied on 60 Vbeta primers (plus 13 Jbeta primers). In the authors' workflow: Among the unique TCR beta chains that a later analysis counted, 80 million to 100 million in all, about 10 million were shared. The table came from immunoSEQ multiplex PCR; TCRdb's copy has only in-frame clones and leaves some out. V and J calls and clone size are given by that table; D and trimming were obtained from the DNA. The table includes some 160,000 clones, 60% to 80% detected once. This clone came up a few times. The antigen is not known. Germline CDR1 LNHNV, CDR2 YYDKDF (reference sequence). The CDR3 is 14 amino acids. V was pared by 0 bases and J by 5 bases, with 10 bases between.

The sequenced sample was PBMCs. This chain joins TRBV15 and TRBJ2-5, with D possibly TRBD1 on 6 matching bases. The sequence came from a man between 45 and 60 years old in good health and CMV-seropositive. The CDR3 sequence: CATSRDQGKETQYF. The CDR3 region has the DNA TGTGCCACCAGCAGAGATCAGGGGAAGGAGACCCAGTACTTC.